This entry lists 8 T cell receptor beta chains sequenced from one sample in a study of T cells in Graves' hyperthyroidism and ophthalmopathy. RNA transcripts provided the source from which TCR beta CDR3 regions were amplified. First-round RT-PCR of the TCR CDR3 relied on the HTBI primer set. TCRdb called the multiplex PCR reads again in MiXCR, with one record for every CDR3 protein. Counted here are about 520,000 distinct CDR3 sequences, roughly 20% occurring once; the ten biggest clones make up roughly 29%. The sample was blood. The source is a man between 18 and 29 years old with Graves' hyperthyroidism.

V is TRBV7-3 and J is TRBJ2-7, with a weak D call TRBD2 (6 bases). CDR1 is SGHTA and CDR2 is FQGTGA in the germline V gene. The length of the CDR3 is 16 residues. The V and J ends lost 0 bases and 4 bases respectively, with 16 bases between them. This CDR3 is CASSLTRAAGLYEQYF. CDR3 DNA: TGTGCCAGCAGCTTAACGAGGGCGGCGGGGCTATACGAGCAGTACTTC. Full variable domain (rest looked up from reference TRBV7-3 and TRBJ2-7): GAGVSQTPSNKVTEKGKYVELRCDPISGHTALYWYRQSLGQGPEFLIYFQGTGAADDSGLPNDRFFAVRPEGSVSTLKIQRTERGDSAVYLCASSLTRAAGLYEQYFGPGTRLTVT.

This clonotype was seen at least ten times. This chain joins TRBV20-1 and TRBJ2-5; maybe TRBD1 (6 bases). Trimming took off 6 bases at V and 5 bases at J, with 13 bases between the two ends. The germline V gene encodes CDR1 DFQATT and CDR2 SNEGSKA (reference sequence). The CDR3 spans 12 residues. Here the CDR3 DNA reads TGCAGTGCGTCCAGGGGTGGGGAGACCCAGTACTTC. This translates into CSASRGGETQYF.

CDR3 in amino acids: CASSVTSREQYF. Here the CDR3 DNA reads TGTGCCAGCAGTGTCACTAGCCGCGAGCAGTACTTC. The gene calls are TRBV6-1 and TRBJ2-7, with D possibly TRBD2 on 6 matching bases. The CDR3 runs to 12 residues. Germline CDR1 and CDR2: MNHNS and SASEGT. The V and J ends lost 4 bases and 6 bases respectively, with 10 bases between them.

The rearrangement uses TRBV12-3 or TRBV12-4 and TRBJ2-7, with a weak D call TRBD1 (5 bases). V shed 5 bases and J shed 4 bases, with 15 bases lying between them. The CDR3 is made up of 14 amino acids. CDR3 loop: CASSPRTIGYEQYF. The CDR3, as DNA: TGTGCCAGCAGTCCACGGACAATTGGTTACGAGCAGTACTTC.

In this sample, this clonotype turned up many times. This chain uses TRBV4-1 with TRBJ2-7; D remains unclear. The CDR3 loop spans 13 amino acids. CDR1 and CDR2 (germline): MGHRA, YSYEKL. Between the trimmed V and J ends, which lost 0 bases and 4 bases, there was a span of 7 bases. The CDR3 loop reads CASSQDWYYEQYF. In nucleotides, the CDR3 is TGCGCCAGCAGCCAAGATTGGTATTACGAGCAGTACTTC.

This clonotype was observed many times. This chain uses TRBV28 with TRBJ2-7; TRBD1 matches at 9 bases. Germline V gene lookup returns CDR1 MDHEN and CDR2 SYDVKM. The V and J ends lost 6 bases and 2 bases, in that order; junction bases with no gene match: 8. This CDR3 is 15 amino acids long. CDR3 in DNA: TGTGCCAGCAGGGGATACAACAGGGGGCCCTACGAGCAGTACTTC. Its protein is CASRGYNRGPYEQYF.

A few counts support this clonotype. This chain connects TRBV4-1 to TRBJ2-4, with 9 bases matching TRBD1. CDR1 MGHRA and CDR2 YSYEKL come from the germline V gene. CDR3 length: 16 amino acids. The V and J ends lost 4 bases and 0 bases, in that order; junction bases with no gene match: 4. CDR3 sequence (DNA): TGCGCCAGCAGCCGCGGGACAGGGACAGCCAAAAACATTCAGTACTTC. It is translated as CASSRGTGTAKNIQYF.

At least ten counts were recorded for this clonotype. The chain combines TRBV12-3 or TRBV12-4 with TRBJ2-2; D perhaps matches TRBD2 (7 bases). The CDR3 runs to 14 residues. V was cut by 8 bases and J by 3 bases, with 13 bases left in between. CDR3 sequence reads: CASHRGADTGELFF. CDR3 sequence (DNA): TGTGCCAGCCACCGGGGGGCGGACACCGGGGAGCTGTTTTTT.